These 2 T cell receptor beta chains originate from one sample sequenced in a study of cytomegalovirus exposure and HLA in healthy donors. With 60 Vbeta and 13 Jbeta primers, the PCR was carried out. Using immunoSEQ multiplex PCR, the repertoire was profiled, and TCRdb retains in-frame clones only, with some absent. Its table records some 50,000 clones. Sequences were obtained from PBMCs. All receptors derive from a woman in her thirties or forties in good health and CMV-seronegative.

The chain links TRBV5-1 to TRBJ2-3; 7 bases fit TRBD1. The CDR3 is 13 residues long. Germline values: CDR1 SGHRS, CDR2 YFSETQ. V was clipped by 4 bases and J by 3 bases; unmatched bases: 2. CDR3 loop: CASSGDRTDTQYF. The CDR3 DNA reads as TGCGCCAGCAGCGGGGACAGAACAGATACGCAGTATTTT.

The gene calls are TRBV7-2 and TRBJ1-5; D is possibly TRBD1 (6 bases). The CDR3 sequence is 15 residues long. CDR1 SGHTA and CDR2 FQGNSA come from the germline V gene. V lost 3 bases, J lost 3 bases, and 12 bases lay in between. The CDR3 bases are TGTGCCAGCAGCTTTGGCAGGGGCTTCAATCAGCCCCAGCATTTT. It translates to CASSFGRGFNQPQHF.